The clone carrying this TCR beta chain was recorded once. Its antigen is still unknown. V was trimmed by 3 bases and J by 4 bases, leaving 11 bases between them. This CDR3 has 14 amino acids. Germline V gene sequence: CDR1 SGHDT, CDR2 YYEEEE. This cohort consisted of healthy bone marrow donors. Though probably carrying unrecorded immune exposures, donors were nominally healthy at sampling. The data derive from a study of cytomegalovirus exposure and HLA in healthy donors. Regarding the study as a whole: A later analysis reportedly found fewer N-insertions in an Asian-associated ancestry cluster than the approximately 730-donor mean. The productive fraction for most TCR beta V segments was about 90% or about 30% in an earlier analysis.

This PCR relied on a set of 60 Vbeta primers and 13 Jbeta primers. Repertoires were generated with immunoSEQ multiplex PCR, while TCRdb's copy carries only in-frame clones and drops some. This sample yields 100,000 or so clones, of which 73% are seen a single time; about 3.5% belongs to the top ten. This sequence was found in a man in his forties or fifties in good health and CMV-seronegative. V gene TRBV5-6 combines with J gene TRBJ1-5; D may be TRBD1 (5 bases). The sample consisted of PBMCs. CDR3 bases: TGTGCCAGCAGCTGGGGTAGGGGAAATCAGCCCCAGCATTTT. This gives the protein CASSWGRGNQPQHF.